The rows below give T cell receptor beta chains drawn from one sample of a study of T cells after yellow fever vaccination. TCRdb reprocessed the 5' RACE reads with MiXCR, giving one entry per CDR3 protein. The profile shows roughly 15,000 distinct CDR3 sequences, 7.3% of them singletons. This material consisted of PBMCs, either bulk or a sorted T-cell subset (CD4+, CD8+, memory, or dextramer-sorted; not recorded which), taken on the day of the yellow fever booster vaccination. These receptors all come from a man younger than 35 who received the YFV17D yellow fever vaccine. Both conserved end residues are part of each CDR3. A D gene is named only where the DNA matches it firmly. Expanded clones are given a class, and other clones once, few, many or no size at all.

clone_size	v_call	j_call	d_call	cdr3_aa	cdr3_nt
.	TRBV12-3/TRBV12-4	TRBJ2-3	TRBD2	CASTRGTSGVTDTQYF	TGTGCCAGCACCCGCGGGACTAGCGGGGTGACAGATACGCAGTATTTT
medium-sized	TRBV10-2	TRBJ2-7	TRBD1	CASSDRRGTGGLEQYF	TGCGCCAGCAGTGATCGGAGGGGGACAGGGGGGCTCGAGCAGTACTTC
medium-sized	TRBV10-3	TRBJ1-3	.	CATTQGAGNTIYF	TGTGCCACGACGCAGGGAGCTGGAAACACCATATATTTT
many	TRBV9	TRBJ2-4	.	CASSVEASAKNIQYF	TGTGCCAGCAGCGTAGAAGCGTCAGCCAAAAACATTCAGTACTTC
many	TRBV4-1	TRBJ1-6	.	CASSQEPSGYSPLHF	TGCGCCAGCAGCCAAGAACCATCGGGGTATTCACCCCTCCACTTT
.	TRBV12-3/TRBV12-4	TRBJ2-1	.	CASGPYEQFF	TGTGCCAGCGGGCCGTATGAGCAGTTCTTC
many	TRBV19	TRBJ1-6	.	CASSIFGTSSPLHF	TGTGCCAGTAGTATTTTTGGGACCTCATCACCCCTCCACTTT
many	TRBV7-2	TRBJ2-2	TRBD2	CASSLDGTSGGRELFF	TGTGCCAGCAGCTTAGATGGGACTAGCGGGGGAAGGGAGCTGTTTTTT
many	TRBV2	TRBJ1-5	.	CATTLNGGSNQPQHF	TGTGCCACCACCCTCAACGGGGGAAGCAATCAGCCCCAGCATTTT
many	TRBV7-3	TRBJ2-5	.	CASSQNPGTETQYF	TGTGCCAGCAGCCAAAACCCGGGTACGGAGACCCAGTACTTC
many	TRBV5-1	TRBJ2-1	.	CASSLRGGGPQFF	TGCGCCAGCAGCCTGAGGGGCGGTGGCCCCCAGTTCTTC
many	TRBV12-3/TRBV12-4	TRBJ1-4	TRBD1	CASSFGTAEKLFF	TGTGCCAGCAGTTTTGGGACAGCTGAAAAACTGTTTTTT